The 13 T cell receptor beta chains presented below share a single source sample, sequenced in a study of regulatory T cells. Amplification used 52 TRBV primers and 13 TRBJ primers. Produced via immunoSEQ multiplex PCR; TCRdb's table is partial and in-frame only. The data hold around 2,100 clones, with about 70% observed a single time. Sequencing was done on a sample of CD8+ T cells sorted from blood. These receptors came from a person in their thirties with CD3G deficiency.

The V gene is TRBV11-2, the J gene TRBJ2-7; no reliable D call. CDR1 and CDR2 from the germline V gene are SGHAT and FQNNGV. The CDR3 extends over 14 amino acids. Trimming took 5 bases from V and 2 from J, leaving 13 bases between them. CDR3 sequence reads: CASSPGGDPYEQYF. CDR3 DNA: TGTGCCAGCAGCCCTGGTGGGGATCCCTACGAGCAGTACTTC.

This chain joins TRBV10-3 and TRBJ1-2, with D uncertain. V was trimmed by 2 bases and J by 2 bases, leaving 12 bases between them. The CDR3 totals 15 residues. The V gene's germline CDR1 is ENHRY and CDR2 SYGVKD. The CDR3 bases are TGTGCCATCAGTGAGCCGACCGATGAAAACTATGGCTACACCTTC. It yields the protein CAISEPTDENYGYTF.

This chain connects TRBV27 to TRBJ1-2; the D gene is possibly TRBD1 (6 bases). This CDR3 has 14 residues. Trimming removed 1 base at V and 6 bases at J, with 12 bases between. CDR1 and CDR2 (germline): MNHEY, SMNVEV (reference sequence). CDR3 DNA sequence: TGTGCCAGCAGTTTATATGGGACACCGAATGGCTACACCTTC. Translating it yields CASSLYGTPNGYTF.

CDR3: CASSLSGAGTDTQYF. CDR3 bases: TGTGCCAGCAGTTTATCGGGGGCGGGAACAGATACGCAGTATTTT. The V and J genes are TRBV27 and TRBJ2-3, with D perhaps assigned TRBD1 or TRBD2 (6 bases each). The CDR3 contains 15 residues. V was trimmed by 0 bases and J by 3 bases, leaving 10 bases between them. The germline gives CDR1 MNHEY, CDR2 SMNVEV (reference sequence).

V usage is TRBV7-8 and J usage is TRBJ2-7, with 8 positions matching TRBD2. V shed 6 bases and J 2 bases; nucleotides not matched to a gene: 3. In germline, CDR1 is SGHVS, CDR2 FQNEAQ. The CDR3 is 13 amino acids. The CDR3 nucleotides read TGTGCCAGCAGTCCGGGGGGGACCTACGAGCAGTACTTC. Its translation: CASSPGGTYEQYF.

V and J are TRBV6-9 and TRBJ2-6, with D tentatively TRBD2 (5 bases). V was pared by 3 bases and J by 4 bases, with 7 bases between. This CDR3 has 14 amino acids. Germline CDR1 reads MNHGY; CDR2 reads SVAAGI. CDR3 nucleotide sequence: TGTGCCAGCAGTTACTCTAGCGGGGCCAACGTCCTGACTTTC. Protein sequence: CASSYSSGANVLTF.

This chain links TRBV11-2 with TRBJ2-7; D perhaps matches TRBD1 (6 bases). This CDR3 is built from 13 residues. Germline-derived CDR1 and CDR2 are SGHAT and FQNNGV. Trimming removed 3 bases from V and 4 bases from J, with 10 bases in between. The chain's CDR3 is CASSFGQHYEQYF. Written as DNA, the CDR3 is TGTGCCAGCAGCTTCGGACAGCATTACGAGCAGTACTTC.

Comments on this clone: One end of the junction is discordant with germline, which a read error may explain. The rearrangement links TRBV20-1 to TRBJ1-1; D gene uncertain. The germline gives CDR1 DFQATT, CDR2 SNEGSKA (reference sequence). The CDR3 runs to 11 residues. CDR3 bases: TGCAGTGTTAGAGAGGGCGTTGAAGCTTTCTTT. This encodes CSVREGVEAFF.

Relative to its sample, this clone is large. The chain recombines TRBV7-8 with TRBJ2-7; D is uncertain. Trimming took 1 base from V and 0 from J, leaving 4 bases between them. Germline V gene data show CDR1 as SGHVS and CDR2 as FQNEAQ. CDR3 length equals 13 residues. CDR3 sequence (DNA): TGTGCCAGCAGCTTAGGGGACTCCTACGAGCAGTACTTC. Translation: CASSLGDSYEQYF.

This chain connects TRBV27 to TRBJ2-3; perhaps TRBD1 as D (5 bases). Trimming stripped 3 bases from V and 4 bases from J, with 17 bases between. The CDR3 runs 16 residues. Looked up from germline, CDR1 is MNHEY and CDR2 is SMNVEV (reference sequence). CDR3 sequence (DNA): TGTGCCAGCAGTTTCTTAACCCCTTCAGGGCCAGATACGCAGTATTTT. This sequence encodes CASSFLTPSGPDTQYF.

The V and J genes are TRBV5-1 and TRBJ1-4; 7 bases map to TRBD1. With 2 bases clipped from V and 5 bases from J, the junction kept 9 bases outside the gene matches. Germline CDR1 and CDR2: SGHRS and YFSETQ. CDR3 length: 16 residues. The CDR3 reads CASSLTGDRGNEKLFF. Written as DNA, the CDR3 is TGCGCCAGCAGCTTAACAGGGGACCGGGGAAATGAAAAACTGTTTTTT.

This clone was seen more than once but under ten times. The CDR3 DNA sequence: TGTGCCAGCAGTGCCCCGACAGGGGTCGAGCAGTACTTC. Translated: CASSAPTGVEQYF. The chain carries TRBV28 and TRBJ2-7; 8 bases map to TRBD1. Germline CDR1 reads MDHEN; CDR2 reads SYDVKM. The CDR3 runs 13 residues. Trimming at V came to 5 bases and at J to 6 bases, leaving 6 bases not matched to a gene.

A few counts support this clone. The genes are TRBV7-2 and TRBJ2-1, with D possibly matching TRBD1 (6 bases). Per the germline V gene, CDR1 is SGHTA and CDR2 is FQGNSA. The ends were cut back, 5 bases at V and 4 bases at J, with 15 bases in the middle. The CDR3 covers 15 residues. The CDR3, as DNA: TGTGCCAGCAGCGCCGACAGGAGTCCTTACAATGAGCAGTTCTTC. This codes for CASSADRSPYNEQFF.